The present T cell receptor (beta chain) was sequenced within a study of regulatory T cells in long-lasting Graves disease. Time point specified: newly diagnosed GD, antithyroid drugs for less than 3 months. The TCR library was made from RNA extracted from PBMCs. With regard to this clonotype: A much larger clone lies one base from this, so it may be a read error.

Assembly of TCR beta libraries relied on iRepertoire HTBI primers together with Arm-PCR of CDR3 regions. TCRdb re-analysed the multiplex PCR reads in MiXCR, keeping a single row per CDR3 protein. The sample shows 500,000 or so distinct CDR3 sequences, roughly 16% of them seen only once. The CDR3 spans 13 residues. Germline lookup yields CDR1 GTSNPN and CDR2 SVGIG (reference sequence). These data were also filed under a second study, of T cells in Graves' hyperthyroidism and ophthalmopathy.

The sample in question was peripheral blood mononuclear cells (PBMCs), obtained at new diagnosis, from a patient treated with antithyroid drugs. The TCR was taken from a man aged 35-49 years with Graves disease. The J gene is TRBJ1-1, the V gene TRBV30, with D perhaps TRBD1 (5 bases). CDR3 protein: CTWKQGPNTEAFF. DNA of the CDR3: TGTACCTGGAAGCAGGGTCCCAACACTGAAGCTTTCTTT. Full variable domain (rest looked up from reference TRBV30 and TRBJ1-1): SQTIHQWPATLVQPVGSPLSLECTVEGTSNPNLYWYRQAAGRGLQLLFYSVGIGQISSEVPQNLSASRPQDRQFILSSKKLLLSDSGFYLCTWKQGPNTEAFFGQGTRLTVV.